Listed here is a single TCR beta chain. Germline V CDR1 and CDR2: LGHNA, YSLEER. V lost 6 bases, J lost 9 bases, and 7 bases stayed unmatched. The CDR3 loop spans 14 amino acids. The data were obtained in a study of control samples from healthy donors and cancer patients. The table came from immunoSEQ multiplex PCR; TCRdb's copy has only in-frame clones and leaves some out. The sample comprises about 59,000 clones, under 95% of which are singletons, and about 1.5% rests with the top ten. Sequencing used PBMCs. The chain recombines TRBV4-3 with TRBJ1-6; TRBD1 agrees at 8 bases. This sequence originates from a man between 35 and 55 years old with colorectal cancer. CDR3 amino acids: CASSKGDRSSPLHF. CDR3 coding DNA: TGCGCCAGCAGTAAAGGGGACAGGTCTTCACCCCTCCACTTT.